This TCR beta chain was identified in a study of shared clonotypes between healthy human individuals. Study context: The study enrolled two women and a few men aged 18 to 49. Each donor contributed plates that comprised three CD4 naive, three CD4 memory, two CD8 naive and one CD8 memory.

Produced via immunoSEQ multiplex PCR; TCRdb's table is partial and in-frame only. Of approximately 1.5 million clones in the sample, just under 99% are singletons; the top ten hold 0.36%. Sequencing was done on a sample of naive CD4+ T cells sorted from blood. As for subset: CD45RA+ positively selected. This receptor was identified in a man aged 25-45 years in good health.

The CDR3 coding sequence is TGCGCCAGCAGCCAAGATCGGGGCACAGATACGCAGTATTTT. The encoded protein is CASSQDRGTDTQYF. This chain joins TRBV4-1 and TRBJ2-3; D call uncertain. Germline V CDR1 and CDR2: MGHRA, YSYEKL. Trimming took 0 bases from V and 1 from J, leaving 5 bases between them. CDR3 length: 14 residues.